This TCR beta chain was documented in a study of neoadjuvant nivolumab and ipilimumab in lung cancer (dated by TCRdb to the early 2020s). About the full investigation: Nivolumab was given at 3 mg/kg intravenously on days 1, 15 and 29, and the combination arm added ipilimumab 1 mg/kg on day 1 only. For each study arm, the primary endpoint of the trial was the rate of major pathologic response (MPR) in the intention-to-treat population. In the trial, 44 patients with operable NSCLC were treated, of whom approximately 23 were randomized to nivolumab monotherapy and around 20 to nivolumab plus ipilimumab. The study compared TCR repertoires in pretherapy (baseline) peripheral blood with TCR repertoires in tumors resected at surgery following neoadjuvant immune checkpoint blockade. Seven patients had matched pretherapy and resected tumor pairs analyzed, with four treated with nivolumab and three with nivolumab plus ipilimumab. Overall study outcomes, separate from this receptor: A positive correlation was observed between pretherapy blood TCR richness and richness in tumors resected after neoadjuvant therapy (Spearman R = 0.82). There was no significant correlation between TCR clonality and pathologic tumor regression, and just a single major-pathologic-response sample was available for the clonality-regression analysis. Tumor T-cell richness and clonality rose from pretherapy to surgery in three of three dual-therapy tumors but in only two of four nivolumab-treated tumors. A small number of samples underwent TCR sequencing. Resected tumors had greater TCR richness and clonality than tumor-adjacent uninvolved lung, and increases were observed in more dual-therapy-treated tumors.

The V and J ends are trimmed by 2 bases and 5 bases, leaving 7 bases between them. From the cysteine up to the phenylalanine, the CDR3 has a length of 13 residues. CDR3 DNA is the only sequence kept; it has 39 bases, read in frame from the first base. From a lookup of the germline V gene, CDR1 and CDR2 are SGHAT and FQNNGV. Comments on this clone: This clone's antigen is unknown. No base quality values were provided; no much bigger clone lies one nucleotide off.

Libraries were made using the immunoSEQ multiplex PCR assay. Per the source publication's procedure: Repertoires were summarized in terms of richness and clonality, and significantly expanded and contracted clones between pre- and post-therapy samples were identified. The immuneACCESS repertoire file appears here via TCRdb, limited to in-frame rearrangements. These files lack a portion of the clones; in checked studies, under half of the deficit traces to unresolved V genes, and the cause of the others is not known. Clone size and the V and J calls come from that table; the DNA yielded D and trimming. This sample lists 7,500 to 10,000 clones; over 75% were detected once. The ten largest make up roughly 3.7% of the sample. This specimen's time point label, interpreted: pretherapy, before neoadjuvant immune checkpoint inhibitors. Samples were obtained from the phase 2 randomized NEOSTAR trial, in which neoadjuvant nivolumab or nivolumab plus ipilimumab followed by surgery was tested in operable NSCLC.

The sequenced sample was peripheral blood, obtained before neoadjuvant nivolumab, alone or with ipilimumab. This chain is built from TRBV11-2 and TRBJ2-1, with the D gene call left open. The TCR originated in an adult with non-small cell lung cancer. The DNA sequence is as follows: TGTGCCAGCAGCTTAAATACCAACAATGAGCAGTTCTTC. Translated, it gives CASSLNTNNEQFF.